One and the same sample provided the 21 T cell receptor beta chains below, sequenced in a study of T cells expressing NK-cell markers. For each CDR3 protein, TCRdb gives one entry from its re-call of the 5' RACE reads, without DNA. The listing contains 350,000 to 450,000 distinct CDR3 sequences. Material: blood T cells: a sorted CD56 or NKG2C T cell subset, CD4+ or CD8+ T cells, or bulk PBMC T cells (not recorded which). Receptors originate from a man aged 18-75 years in good health.

The chain employs TRBV27 and TRBJ2-5. CDR3 length: 15 residues. Germline loops: CDR1 MNHEY, CDR2 SMNVEV (reference sequence). This CDR3 reads CASSLRGQTQETQYF.

The chain uses TRBV20-1 and TRBJ1-2; TCRdb's D call, TRBD1, is unchecked because there is no DNA. CDR1 is DFQATT, CDR2 SNEGSKA, per germline (reference sequence). The CDR3 is 13 amino acids. This CDR3 is CSARDWEGTGYTF.

The rearrangement joins TRBV7-9 to TRBJ1-1. CDR1 and CDR2 from the germline V gene are SEHNR and FQNEAQ (reference sequence). CDR3 size: 14 residues. The CDR3 sequence is CASSLTNMNTEAFF.

The chain links TRBV29-1 to TRBJ2-7. CDR1 is SQVTM, CDR2 ANQGSEA, per germline. This CDR3 is 12 amino acids long. The CDR3 loop is CSVRHLSYEQYF.

This sequence joins TRBV29-1 and TRBJ2-1; TCRdb lists TRBD1, though no DNA is available to test this call. Germline loops: CDR1 SQVTM, CDR2 ANQGSEA. This CDR3 has 15 residues. The CDR3 region is CSVDRVSSGYNEQFF.

The chain is built from TRBV7-9 and TRBJ2-5; TCRdb names TRBD2, which stays unverified in the absence of DNA. CDR3 length: 16 residues. The germline gives CDR1 SEHNR, CDR2 FQNEAQ (reference sequence). The CDR3 spells CASSFVSGGYQETQYF.

The chain has TRBV3-1 and TRBJ2-7; TCRdb's D call, TRBD2, is unchecked because there is no DNA. Germline CDR1 is LGHDT and CDR2 is YNNKEL (reference sequence). The CDR3 totals 15 residues. The CDR3 spells CASRRRTDDQYEQYF.

The chain carries TRBV6-5 and TRBJ2-7; without DNA, the TCRdb call of TRBD1 cannot be checked. Germline loops: CDR1 MNHEY, CDR2 SVGAGI. This CDR3 spans 16 amino acids. CDR3 amino acids: CASSYPGQGLGYEQYF.

This chain joins TRBV28 and TRBJ2-7; TCRdb designates TRBD2, a call that cannot be tested without DNA. Looked up from germline, CDR1 is MDHEN and CDR2 is SYDVKM. The CDR3 length is 14 residues. The chain's CDR3 is CASSLEGPIHEQYF.

The chain combines TRBV15 with TRBJ2-2. Germline V gene data show CDR1 as LNHNV and CDR2 as YYDKDF (reference sequence). The CDR3 totals 14 residues. This CDR3 reads CATSRDLADGELFF.

The J gene is TRBJ1-1, the V gene TRBV7-2; TCRdb names TRBD1, which stays unverified in the absence of DNA. Germline CDR1 SGHTA, CDR2 FQGNSA. The CDR3 loop spans 13 amino acids. The CDR3 spells CASGRGRSTEAFF.

The chain uses TRBV5-1 and TRBJ2-5. The CDR3 runs to 14 residues. CDR1 SGHRS and CDR2 YFSETQ come from the germline V gene. The CDR3: CASRMGYTRETQYF.

The rearrangement uses TRBV6-4 and TRBJ2-3; with no DNA, the TCRdb D assignment of TRBD1 cannot be verified. There are 15 residues in the CDR3. In germline, CDR1 is MRHNA, CDR2 SNTAGT. This CDR3 is CASSALGQVTDTQYF.

The genes are TRBV4-2 and TRBJ1-1. The CDR3 spans 14 residues. The germline V gene has CDR1 LGHNA and CDR2 YNFKEQ. The chain's CDR3 is CASSPYQDNTEAFF.

V usage is TRBV11-1 and J usage is TRBJ2-2; TCRdb picks TRBD1, but there is no DNA to check that call. CDR1 and CDR2 from the germline V gene are SGHAT and FQDESV (reference sequence). This CDR3 region has 15 residues. The CDR3 here is CASSLGGGYTGELFF.

The J gene is TRBJ1-4, the V gene TRBV7-9. Germline CDR1 and CDR2: SEHNR and FQNEAQ (reference sequence). The CDR3 extends over 12 amino acids. CDR3 in amino acids: CASSRGLEKLFF.

This chain links TRBV18 with TRBJ2-3; TCRdb returns TRBD1, unconfirmable since there is no DNA. Germline values: CDR1 KGHSH, CDR2 LQKENI. CDR3 size: 17 residues. CDR3 region: CASSPLLNRGHTDTQYF.

The rearrangement uses TRBV20-1 and TRBJ2-5; the D call of TRBD1 rests on TCRdb alone, since no DNA is present to check it. The germline CDR1 and CDR2 sequences are DFQATT and SNEGSKA (reference sequence). The length of the CDR3 is 13 residues. The CDR3 is CSAANRELKTQYF.

The chain employs TRBV7-8 and TRBJ2-7. The CDR3 is made up of 13 amino acids. Looked up from germline, CDR1 is SGHVS and CDR2 is FQNEAQ. CDR3 residues: CASSPDATYEQYF.

The chain recombines TRBV5-1 with TRBJ2-7; TCRdb designates TRBD1, a call that cannot be tested without DNA. Germline-derived CDR1 and CDR2 are SGHRS and YFSETQ. This CDR3 has 15 residues. The CDR3: CASSPGQIFSYEQYF.

The rearrangement links TRBV7-9 to TRBJ2-3; checking the TCRdb D call of TRBD1 is not possible without DNA. CDR1 and CDR2 from the germline V gene are SEHNR and FQNEAQ (reference sequence). This CDR3 has 15 residues. The CDR3 loop is CASSLARQNTDTQYF.